This T cell receptor beta chain was found in a study of T cells in tuberculosis. For the study at large: T cells were selected with CD1B tetramers loaded with glucose monomycolate. PBMC were archived before or within 7 days of starting treatment.

Measured with immunoSEQ multiplex PCR; TCRdb has only the in-frame clones, and not every one. The sample carries about 49,000 clones, nearly 95% recorded once. Regarding time point: new active TB diagnosis, blood taken before or within 7 days of starting treatment. Each clinical donor contributed on average approximately 90,000 T cells from unsorted cryopreserved PBMC. The CDR3 consists of 13 residues. Germline CDR1 MGHRA, CDR2 YSYEKL. With V trimmed by 8 bases and J by 6 bases, 4 bases remained unmatched. The chain recombines TRBV4-1 with TRBJ2-1; 10 positions match TRBD2. The source is an adult with tuberculosis. Here the sequenced sample was PBMCs, taken at tuberculosis diagnosis. The CDR3 protein is CASGGLAPNEQFF. The CDR3 DNA follows: TGCGCCAGCGGGGGACTAGCGCCCAATGAGCAGTTCTTC.